Listed here is a single T cell receptor (beta chain). What it binds is not known. The data belong to a study of T cell responses to AZD1222 COVID-19 vaccine. Data came from immunoSEQ multiplex PCR; TCRdb stores just in-frame clones and leaves some out. This sample carries about 160,000 clones, 90% to 95% of them seen once, and the ten largest clones take around 0.99%. Study outcomes and limitations: White British people made up most donors, females outnumbered males, and clonal diversity was possibly underestimated. Spike was spanned by vaccine-associated CD4 TCRs, which were dominant at 160-218 and 743-854. Elevations in Spike-specific TCR breadth and depth followed administration of two AZD1222 doses. No day 14 peak samples; only post-peak repertoires were characterized.

This sample comprised peripheral blood, obtained 28 days after the second AZD1222 dose. The receptor's source is an adult who received the AZD1222 COVID-19 vaccine.

The CDR3 is CASSYGQDTEAFF. The CDR3 DNA follows: TGTGCCAGCAGTTACGGGCAGGACACTGAAGCTTTCTTT. This rearrangement joins TRBV6-5 to TRBJ1-1; no firm D call. V was clipped by 2 bases and J by 3 bases, with 7 bases between them. Germline V CDR1 and CDR2: MNHEY, SVGAGI. The CDR3 has 13 residues.